This TCR beta chain was retrieved from a study of T cell repertoires in cytomegalovirus infection. Study in general: Epitope selection comprised recently identified HLA-C-restricted CMV epitopes and well-studied HLA-B-restricted CMV epitopes. Public TCR beta signature analysis indicated the presence of both CMV infection and matching HLA type.

The CDR3 extends over 17 amino acids. The germline V gene has CDR1 MGHRA and CDR2 YSYEKL. The V end lost 0 bases, the J end lost 7 bases, and 18 bases lay between the germline ends. Of note for this clonotype: The antigen is not known.

From the reads, TCRdb called clonotypes with MiXCR, one entry per CDR3 protein. Counted here are approximately 73,000 distinct CDR3 sequences, about 40% occurring once; the ten biggest clones make up about 92%. The source is a human donor in good health (CMV status not recorded). Some clones in this sample may be carry-over from other donors' samples. The sample in question was CD8+ T cells from cultured PBMCs, obtained from culture after CMV antigen stimulation. This chain uses TRBV4-1 with TRBJ2-2, with D unclear. CDR3 DNA: TGCGCCAGCAGCCAAGATTTTTATTCGCGTAGGGTCGGGGAGCTGTTTTTT. This codes for CASSQDFYSRRVGELFF.